These T cell receptor beta chains were read from a single sample in a study of T-cell reconstitution after alpha-beta-depleted transplantation in children. In TCRdb, the PCR reads were re-called with MiXCR into one record per CDR3 protein. The repertoire includes hundreds of thousands of distinct CDR3 sequences, about 10% of them detected once, and 2% to 2.5% sits in the top ten. This specimen consisted of PBMCs, obtained before TCRalphabeta/CD19-depleted stem cell transplant. These TCRs come from a child between 2 and 9 years old with inherited bone marrow failure, due to receive a stem cell transplant. CDR3s include the opening cysteine and the closing phenylalanine or tryptophan. The D gene is left open where the match is weak. Clone size, where shown, is once, few, many, or a class for clones that have expanded.

V gene	J gene	D gene	clone size	CDR3 DNA	CDR3 protein
TRBV4-3	TRBJ1-5	NA	many	TGCGCCAGCAGCCAATCTCACAGGCGCAATCAGCCCCAGCATTTT	CASSQSHRRNQPQHF
TRBV7-9	TRBJ2-3	NA	many	TGTGCCAGCAGCTTAAGAGGAAATACGCAGTATTTT	CASSLRGNTQYF
TRBV5-1	TRBJ2-1	NA	many	TGCGCCAGCAGACACAGGAGGGCGGGTTACAATGAGCAGTTCTTC	CASRHRRAGYNEQFF
TRBV6-5	TRBJ1-2	NA	many	TGTGCCAGCAGAGCAGACGACCACTATGGCTACACCTTC	CASRADDHYGYTF
TRBV29-1	TRBJ2-3	TRBD2	many	TGCAGCGTTGTGGGACTAGCCTTGACAGATACGCAGTATTTT	CSVVGLALTDTQYF
TRBV4-2	TRBJ1-4	NA	many	TGTGCCAGCAGCCAACAGGATCTTCGGGGGGGCGGGGAAAAACTGTTTTTT	CASSQQDLRGGGEKLFF
TRBV10-3	TRBJ2-4	NA	few	TGTGCCATCACGATGGACAAACAGTACTTC	CAITMDKQYF
TRBV2	TRBJ2-2	TRBD1	NA	TGTGCCATCAGTCCCCGGGACAGGGGGCCGTTCCGTGGCGGGGAGCTGTTTTTT	CAISPRDRGPFRGGELFF
TRBV6-1	TRBJ2-3	TRBD1	many	TGTGCCAGCACCCCAGGACAGGGGAAAGATACGCAGTATTTT	CASTPGQGKDTQYF
TRBV6-1	TRBJ2-1	NA	NA	TGTGCCAGCAGCTCCCCAGCGCGACCCCACCTTATAGACAATGAGCAGTTCTTC	CASSSPARPHLIDNEQFF
TRBV19	TRBJ2-2	NA	many	TGTGCCAGTAGAAGATCCGACCGGGGCACCGGGGAGCTGTTTTTT	CASRRSDRGTGELFF
TRBV5-5	TRBJ1-1	NA	few	TGTGCCAGCAGCTTGGGTCACGCCACTGAAGCTTTCTTT	CASSLGHATEAFF
TRBV7-9	TRBJ2-1	NA	few	TGTGCCAGCAGCTGGCAGAGCTCCTACAATGAGCAGTTCTTC	CASSWQSSYNEQFF
TRBV10-3	TRBJ2-3	TRBD2	NA	TGTGCCATCAGCCCGGGACTAGCGTCAGGATCTAGCACAGATACGCAGTATTTT	CAISPGLASGSSTDTQYF
TRBV4-3	TRBJ2-5	NA	many	TGCGCCAGCAGCCAAGGACGGGGAGGCGGTGAGACCCAGTACTTC	CASSQGRGGGETQYF
TRBV11-2	TRBJ2-1	TRBD2	few	TGTGCCAGCAGCTTAGGTTCCGGACTAGCGGGAGCTAGAAACAATGAGCAGTTCTTC	CASSLGSGLAGARNNEQFF
TRBV27	TRBJ2-1	NA	many	TGTGCCAGCAGCCACCAGGCGAGTCCGGATGAGCAGTTCTTC	CASSHQASPDEQFF
TRBV6-1	TRBJ2-7	TRBD2	many	TGTGCCAGCAGTGTAGTGCTAGCGGGCCCCTACGAGCAGTACTTC	CASSVVLAGPYEQYF
TRBV5-1	TRBJ1-5	NA	many	TGCGCCAGCAGCTTGTTACAGGGTCAGCCCCAGCATTTT	CASSLLQGQPQHF
TRBV4-1	TRBJ2-7	TRBD1	NA	TGCGCCAGCAGCCCCATGACCGGGACAGTCGGCGAGCAGTACTTC	CASSPMTGTVGEQYF
TRBV5-1	TRBJ1-1	NA	many	TGCGCCAGCAGCTTGTTAGGGGCATCGGGTGGCACTGAAGCTTTCTTT	CASSLLGASGGTEAFF
TRBV6-6	TRBJ2-7	NA	NA	TGTGCCAGCAGTTACTCGAGTCAAGAGCAGTACTTC	CASSYSSQEQYF
TRBV7-2	TRBJ1-2	NA	few	TGTGCCAGCAGCTTAGTAAAGGGGCAGGGCTATGGCTACACCTTC	CASSLVKGQGYGYTF
TRBV7-2	TRBJ1-2	NA	many	TGTGCCAGCAGCTTAGATCGGGCGGTTGGCTACACCTTC	CASSLDRAVGYTF
TRBV5-1	TRBJ2-2	TRBD1	many	TGCGCCAGCAGCGTATCCGGGACAGTGAACACCGGGGAGCTGTTTTTT	CASSVSGTVNTGELFF
TRBV30	TRBJ2-4	NA	many	TGTGCCTGGAGAGGACGGCTAACACTAGCCAAAAACATTCAGTACTTC	CAWRGRLTLAKNIQYF
TRBV12-3/TRBV12-4	TRBJ2-2	TRBD1	many	TGTGCCAGCAGTTTACGGCAGGGGGCAACCGGGGAGCTGTTTTTT	CASSLRQGATGELFF
TRBV10-3	TRBJ2-5	TRBD2	few	TGTGCCATCAGTGAACCTAGCGGGGGGTACCAAGAGACCCAGTACTTC	CAISEPSGGYQETQYF
TRBV6-2/TRBV6-3	TRBJ2-1	NA	NA	TGTGCCAGCACCGATCGGACCTCCTACAATGAGCAGTTCTTC	CASTDRTSYNEQFF
TRBV5-6	TRBJ2-2	NA	many	TGTGCCAGCAGCTTGAGCGACCGAACCGGGGAGCTGTTTTTT	CASSLSDRTGELFF
TRBV5-1	TRBJ1-2	TRBD1	many	TGCGCCAGCAGCTTGGCCCCCGGGACAGTAGATGGCTACACCTTC	CASSLAPGTVDGYTF
TRBV5-1	TRBJ2-7	NA	NA	TGCGCCAGCAGCTCAGATCCTACAGGAACGGACCACGAGCAGTACTTC	CASSSDPTGTDHEQYF
TRBV20-1	TRBJ2-3	NA	many	TGCAGTGTACCGGGATTAGCGGCAACGCAGTATTTT	CSVPGLAATQYF
TRBV29-1	TRBJ2-1	TRBD2	few	TGCAGCGTTGAAGCTACGGGAGGGCTTATCAATGAGCAGTTCTTC	CSVEATGGLINEQFF
TRBV4-3	TRBJ1-1	NA	many	TGCGCCAGCAGCCAAAACTTTAACACTGAAGCTTTCTTT	CASSQNFNTEAFF
TRBV7-9	TRBJ2-2	NA	NA	TGTGCCAGCAGTACCTCGGGGACTCTTAGTGCCGGGGAGCTGTTTTTT	CASSTSGTLSAGELFF
TRBV29-1	TRBJ2-1	NA	many	TGCAGCGTTGATCTCTGGGGGGCTGAGCAGTTCTTC	CSVDLWGAEQFF
TRBV28	TRBJ2-4	NA	many	TGTGCCAGCAGTTTATCAACGCGCCAGAGAAGCAAAAACATTCAGTACTTC	CASSLSTRQRSKNIQYF
TRBV6-1	TRBJ2-5	TRBD2	many	TGTGCCAGCAGTGACGAAGCGGGAATTGGAGAGACCCAGTACTTC	CASSDEAGIGETQYF
TRBV27	TRBJ2-7	TRBD1	NA	TGCACCAGCAGACTCCGGGACAGGTTCTACGAGCAGTACTTC	CTSRLRDRFYEQYF
TRBV7-2	TRBJ2-3	NA	NA	TGTGCCAGCAGCAGGGACGCGATCACAGATACGCAGTATTTT	CASSRDAITDTQYF
TRBV12-3/TRBV12-4	TRBJ2-7	NA	many	TGTGCCAGCAGTTTACTGGGCCAGGGTTTGGGCGAGCAGTACTTC	CASSLLGQGLGEQYF
TRBV29-1	TRBJ2-2	NA	many	TGCAGCGTCAACACAGCCGGACAGTCGGGTGAGCTGTTTTTT	CSVNTAGQSGELFF
TRBV5-1	TRBJ2-7	TRBD2	NA	TGCGCCAGCAGCTTGGACCTAGCGGGAGTTTTGGTCTACGAGCAGTACTTC	CASSLDLAGVLVYEQYF
TRBV12-3/TRBV12-4	TRBJ1-2	NA	few	TGTGCCAGCAGTCTCATTTGGGCCGAGTCCCATGGTGCCGGCTACACCTTC	CASSLIWAESHGAGYTF
TRBV5-5	TRBJ2-1	TRBD2	NA	TGTGCCAGCAGCCAAACCGGGACTAGCGGCCCTAATGAGCAGTTCTTC	CASSQTGTSGPNEQFF
TRBV5-1	TRBJ2-1	NA	many	TGCGCCAGCAGCTTCGGAGACGCGCACAATGAGCAGTTCTTC	CASSFGDAHNEQFF